The 13 T cell receptor beta chains below all came from one sample that was sequenced in a study of blood T cells in healthy people across ages. Sample-barcoded 5' priming and a J-beta primer mix drove a second PCR of roughly 7 to 11 cycles. Via MiXCR, TCRdb re-called the 5' RACE reads, giving one row per CDR3 protein. The table has some 1.4 million distinct CDR3 sequences, 42% seen once; the top ten hold 7.9%. Sequencing was carried out using blood. All receptors come from a woman between 18 and 29 years old in good health.

Only a few counts were recorded for this clonotype. This chain links TRBV10-3 with TRBJ1-4; D gene uncertain. This CDR3 region has 14 residues. Germline CDR1 is ENHRY and CDR2 is SYGVKD. V gave up 11 bases and J gave up 5 bases, with 18 bases separating them. As DNA, the CDR3 is TGTGCCGTACCCTTGGGCAGTCCAAATGAAAAACTGTTTTTT. Its protein is CAVPLGSPNEKLFF.

The gene calls are TRBV7-9 and TRBJ2-4, with D perhaps given as TRBD1 or TRBD2 (6 bases each). Germline V CDR1 and CDR2: SEHNR, FQNEAQ (reference sequence). The germline V and J ends were trimmed by 1 base and 13 bases, with 17 bases remaining between them. CDR3 length: 14 amino acids. CDR3 nucleotides: TGTGCCAGCAGCTTAGGGGGGGCTTACTTGGAGCAGTACTTC. It is translated as CASSLGGAYLEQYF. Full variable domain (missing parts from reference TRBV7-9 and TRBJ2-4): DTGVSQNPRHKITKRGQNVTFRCDPISEHNRLYWYRQTLGQGPEFLTYFQNEAQLEKSRLLSDRFSAERPKGSFSTLEIQRTEQGDSAMYLCASSLGGAYLEQYFGAGTRLSVL.

The chain is built from TRBV6-5 and TRBJ2-1; 9 bases are a match to TRBD1. V dropped 6 bases and J dropped 9; count of bases not matched to a gene: 12. From germline, CDR1 is MNHEY and CDR2 SVGAGI. The CDR3 consists of 15 residues. The CDR3 sequence is CASRSLGQGNAEQFF. As DNA, the CDR3 is TGTGCCAGCAGATCCCTGGGACAGGGTAACGCTGAGCAGTTCTTC.

The CDR3 nucleotides read TGTGCCAGCAGCGTTAGCGCTGGGTCCTACAATGAGCAGTTCTTC. Its protein product is CASSVSAGSYNEQFF. This sequence joins TRBV9 and TRBJ2-1; a weak D match, TRBD2 (5 bases). The length of the CDR3 is 15 residues. The ends were cut back, 2 bases at V and 1 base at J, with 10 bases in the middle. Germline lookup yields CDR1 SGDLS and CDR2 YYNGEE.

The chain joins TRBV28 to TRBJ1-2, with 7 bases lining up with TRBD1. V lost 6 bases and J lost 3; bases outside the gene matches: 7. The germline V gene encodes CDR1 MDHEN and CDR2 SYDVKM. The CDR3 has 14 amino acids. The CDR3 here is CASSLNTGDYGYTF. The CDR3 DNA follows: TGTGCCAGCAGCTTGAATACAGGGGACTATGGCTACACCTTC.

This clonotype has only a few counts. The J gene is TRBJ2-3, the V gene TRBV9; D could derive from TRBD1 or TRBD2 (5 bases each). The CDR3 consists of 15 residues. The V gene lost 0 bases and the J gene lost 4 bases, with 12 bases spanning the gap. Germline assignment: CDR1 SGDLS and CDR2 YYNGEE. The CDR3 DNA reads as TGTGCCAGCAGCGTAGGTGCGGTGGGGGCAGATACGCAGTATTTT. This encodes CASSVGAVGADTQYF.

The chain joins TRBV20-1 to TRBJ2-7; no clear D. The V gene lost 3 bases and the J gene lost 0 bases, with 18 bases spanning the gap. Germline V gene data show CDR1 as DFQATT and CDR2 as SNEGSKA (reference sequence). This CDR3 is built from 16 residues. For the CDR3, the DNA is TGCAGTGCTAGCCCCGAAGGACGCGTCGGCTCCTACGAGCAGTACTTC. Protein sequence: CSASPEGRVGSYEQYF.

This clonotype has more than one count but fewer than ten. The genes are TRBV27 and TRBJ1-1; 9 positions match TRBD1. V trimming: 5 bases; J trimming: 5 bases; junction bases outside the gene matches: 15. Germline V CDR1 and CDR2: MNHEY, SMNVEV (reference sequence). This CDR3 is built from 17 residues. In DNA form, the CDR3 reads TGTGCCAGCAGTCCCCGGACAGGGGTAATCGGATTGACTGAAGCTTTCTTT. Protein sequence: CASSPRTGVIGLTEAFF.

This clonotype was counted a few times. The genes are TRBV4-2 and TRBJ2-7, with D perhaps matching TRBD2 (6 bases). The CDR3 runs 14 residues. The germline V and J ends were trimmed by 0 bases and 6 bases, with 12 bases remaining between them. Germline loops: CDR1 LGHNA, CDR2 YNFKEQ. CDR3 region: CASSQEKAGSEQYF. In DNA, the CDR3 is TGTGCCAGCAGCCAAGAAAAGGCGGGATCCGAGCAGTACTTC.

The chain joins TRBV20-1 to TRBJ2-3; the match to TRBD2 covers 8 bases. The CDR3 sequence is 16 residues long. The V segment lost 0 bases and the J segment 3 bases; nucleotides outside the gene matches: 8. Germline values: CDR1 DFQATT, CDR2 SNEGSKA (reference sequence). This CDR3 reads CSARDSTSGPTDTQYF. The CDR3 nucleotides read TGCAGTGCTAGAGATTCCACTAGCGGTCCGACAGATACGCAGTATTTT.

Many counts were recorded for this clonotype. The rearrangement links TRBV27 to TRBJ2-1; possible D gene TRBD1, 6 bases. Germline loops: CDR1 MNHEY, CDR2 SMNVEV (reference sequence). This CDR3 has 14 residues. V gave up 4 bases and J gave up 2 bases, with 9 bases separating them. This chain's CDR3 is CASSSGTPYNEQFF. The CDR3 nucleotides read TGTGCCAGCAGTTCCGGGACACCCTACAATGAGCAGTTCTTC.

In this sample, this clonotype turned up a few times. This rearrangement joins TRBV11-3 to TRBJ2-3, with TRBD1 matching 9 bases. Germline CDR1 SGHNT, CDR2 YENEEA. The CDR3 has 14 residues. V gave up 7 bases and J gave up 2 bases; unmatched junction bases: 4. CDR3 sequence (DNA): TGTGCCAGCAAGGGACAGGGTAACACAGATACGCAGTATTTT. Translated: CASKGQGNTDTQYF.

This clonotype was seen many times. V is TRBV10-3 and J is TRBJ2-7; 9 nucleotides agree with TRBD1. J was trimmed by 6 bases and V by 4 bases; bases with no gene match: 7. The CDR3 length is 14 residues. Germline V lookup: CDR1 ENHRY, CDR2 SYGVKD. The CDR3 DNA reads TGTGCCATCAGTGCCGGGACAGGGCTTCTCGAGCAGTACTTC. This sequence encodes CAISAGTGLLEQYF.